Included here is one T cell receptor beta chain sequence, with context. What antigen it recognizes has not been identified. Base qualities are not recorded, but no much larger clone differs from it by a single base. The cohort consisted of 650 to 700 healthy bone marrow donors. At the time of sampling, every cohort member was nominally healthy, though immune exposures that went unrecorded were likely present. The donor was CMV seronegative and belonged to the group of over 350 seronegative cohort members. Each donor provided a peripheral blood sample, and peripheral blood mononuclear cells were used for TCR beta sequencing. The Qiagen DNeasy Blood Extraction Kit was used to extract genomic DNA from the blood cell samples. Library creation used the immunoSEQ multiplex PCR assay. For the multiplex PCR, a mixture combining 60 forward primers for TCR Vbeta segments and 13 reverse primers for TCR Jbeta segments was used. The CDR3 region of rearranged TCR beta genes was amplified from genomic DNA with a multiplex PCR assay. The Illumina HiSeq System was used to sequence the amplified TCR beta libraries as 87-base-pair reads. Regarding the original processing steps: A later analysis tallied some 79 million unique TCR beta chains across the 666 repertoires, and around 10 million of those chains were shared by two or more donors. A nearest-neighbor algorithm error-corrected the raw reads and collapsed the reads into unique sequences, merging closely related sequences to remove PCR and sequencing errors. V, D and J gene segments were assigned by aligning CDR3 sequences to IMGT reference sequences. Each retained sequence needed at least a six-nucleotide match to both a V gene segment and a J gene segment. Rearrangements were classified as productive when the CDR3 lacked stop codons and remained in frame with V and J, and all other rearrangements were classified as non-productive. Following IMGT convention, CDR3 was defined as the stretch from the second conserved V-encoded cysteine up to the conserved J-encoded phenylalanine. Sequences without an unambiguous match to a single V gene segment were excluded from the earlier analysis of 500 to 700 of the donors. An earlier analysis of about 590 of the donors classified V segments as functional when productive rearrangements were above 56.7% and as segregating when the standard deviation between donors was above 5%. A statistical classification framework was built for diagnosing cytomegalovirus status from the catalog of TCR beta chain sequences. In a later analysis, V and J genes were assigned by comparing TCR nucleotide sequences against IMGT/GENE-DB human TR gene sequences. Using the TCRdist pipeline, a later analysis assigned CDR3 sequences along with most-parsimonious VDJ recombination scenarios. In a later analysis, each TCR beta chain was defined by its CDR3 amino acid sequence together with its V-gene family, and reads without a unique V-gene family were excluded. To address suspected cross-contamination and a sequencing artifact, a later analysis removed some 620 highly shared, low-generation-probability nucleotide sequences. A later analysis calculated a clonal expansion index for each public chain from normalized within-repertoire ranks of inferred template counts. In a later analysis, generation probabilities were computed using a VDJ recombination model fitted to out-of-frame rearrangements, and the results were checked against IGoR. In a later analysis, TCR-TCR, TCR-HLA and TCR-CMV co-occurrence was scored with hypergeometric tests, and a repertoire-size bias correction was applied to TCR pairs. False discovery rates were estimated in a later analysis by permuting HLA or CMV assignments 20 times. In a later analysis, co-occurring TCRs were grouped using DBSCAN, with TCRdist sequence similarity added in when clustering inside HLA-allele-positive subsets. Co-occurrence clustering excluded repertoires with fewer than 30,000 or more than 120,000 public chains, plus five with anomalous nucleotide sharing. TCRdb obtained this table from immuneACCESS and retained in-frame rearrangements with V and J assigned. These tables miss some clones; where compared with another copy, unresolved V genes account for less than half of the shortfall, and the remainder is unexplained. Clone size and V and J calls were adopted from that table, with D and trimming inferred from the DNA. Here the sample has roughly 250,000 clones; 80% occur a single time. Clones ranked in the top ten supply 0.3% to 0.35% of the sample.

The source of the sample is a study of cytomegalovirus exposure and HLA in healthy donors (dated by TCRdb to between 2016 and 2019). About the investigation overall: An earlier analysis of roughly 610 of the donors reported 250 to 350 Gb of sequence data and 117 million unique TCR beta sequences obtained from approximately 180 million T cells. Roughly 300 gigabases of sequencing data and roughly 90 million unique TCR sequences were included in an early release covering about 700 HLA-typed donors. Among the roughly 400 genotyped donors, roughly 80% belonged to the genetic ancestry cluster associated with self-reported Caucasian donors. The study was designed to test whether signatures of past pathogen exposure could be identified by cataloging public T cell receptors. The study profiled the T cell repertoires of 500 to 800 subjects by immunosequencing and related them to cytomegalovirus serostatus. In addition to the first cohort of 500 to 850 subjects, a separate validation cohort of 100 to 150 different subjects was used. To predict cytomegalovirus infection status, the study combined high-throughput TCR immunosequencing, statistical association of individual TCRs with disease status, and machine learning. A later analysis re-analyzed previously published TCR beta repertoires from roughly 600 donors and added high-resolution HLA genotyping to study TCR occurrence patterns. Rather than drawing on any new phenotypic data, the later analysis identified candidate immune exposures from TCR beta sequences and the way those sequences occurred across donors. An earlier analysis of 450 to 750 of the donors used high-throughput TCR beta sequencing to judge whether each TCR beta V gene segment behaved as functional or pseudogenic. Donor age, sex, ethnicity and CMV serostatus were compiled alongside the repertoire data. A later genetic analysis used genome-wide SNP genotypes for about 65% of the roughly 670 donors, treating that subset as a discovery cohort. Every discovery cohort repertoire had been produced on one sequencing platform. Class I and class II HLA loci were covered by the typing at four-digit resolution. The number of typed donors differed by locus: roughly 629-630 for A, B, C, DRB1 and DQB1; some 500 for DQA1; 606 for DPA1; and approximately 450 for DPB1. A handful of DR-DQ haplotypes were handled as single units for association and clustering because linkage in the cohort was strong. Across some 400 genotyped donors of the cohort, an average of roughly 230,000 unique TCR beta nucleotide sequences per donor were sequenced, and around 19% of those sequences were non-productive.

Broad study findings and their caveats: Broadly in line with IMGT annotations, most TCR beta V segments showed up in productive rearrangements about 87% or about 30% of the time in an earlier analysis of around 550 of the donors. A total of fewer than 200 TCR beta chains were listed by the study as associated with cytomegalovirus. Compared with the approximately 670-donor mean, donors in an Asian-associated ancestry cluster had fewer N-insertions in productive TCRs, according to a later genetic analysis. A later analysis found that TCR association rates varied across HLA loci, with DRB1 alleles showing the most associated TCRs and HLA-C alleles the fewest. Because counts were too low, some 16 rarely observed V segments, including chromosome 9 orphons, were excluded from the earlier analysis of a few hundred of the donors. In a later analysis, around 15,000 TCR beta sequences were associated with specific HLA alleles at a false discovery rate of 0.05. A later analysis reported that several top co-occurrence clusters appeared linked to parvovirus B19, influenza, CMV and Epstein-Barr virus. HLA typing was unavailable for some donors at each locus, so association tests used only the typed subset. The sequencing pipeline was judged likely to have produced a cluster of highly shared sequence variants as a technical artifact. In a later genetic analysis, a missense DCLRE1C variant was associated with V-gene and J-gene trimming of TCR beta chains, and the association was replicated in an independent cohort. Most CMV-associated TCR beta chains appeared to be HLA-restricted in a later analysis, and the HLA associations seemed to be driven largely by CMV exposure. A further reported finding was that TCR beta sequences accurately predicted the HLA-A and HLA-B alleles for most subjects in the first cohort. Most TCR sequences were observed very rarely across donors, whereas some public TCRs were present in many individuals. Correlated functional status among segregating V segments might be attributable to linkage disequilibrium, but an unknown experimental factor could not be ruled out. In both the original and validation cohorts, the classifier was reported to diagnose cytomegalovirus status with high specificity and sensitivity. Three of the identified cytomegalovirus-associated TCR beta chains were confirmed in vitro to be specific for cytomegalovirus antigens. CMV serostatus was the only immune exposure information available for the cohort. Because the 87-base-pair reads could not distinguish some IMGT-functional V segments, including TRBV6-2 and TRBV6-3, those segments were excluded. According to the authors, the approach could potentially be generalized to other disease states and immunological phenotypes. In a later analysis, HLA-associated TCR beta chains were found to be more clonally expanded and to have lower generation probabilities than equally common non-associated chains. Roughly uniform sequencing depth across donors was assumed in presence/absence analyses, although this assumption may not hold. Assigning TCR associations to individual alleles was difficult when HLA alleles, especially DR and DQ, strongly co-occurred. In this cohort, only TCR beta chains were sequenced, and detectable features were limited by the absence of alpha or paired-chain data.

The CDR3 holds 17 amino acids from the cysteine to the phenylalanine. The read is trimmed to its CDR3 DNA, 51 bases read in frame from base 1. According to the germline V gene (reference sequence), CDR1 reads LNHDA and CDR2 reads SQIVND. Unmatched junction bases come to 10, with V trimmed by 4 bases and J by 6 bases. This receptor was taken from a girl aged 2 to 9 in good health and CMV-seronegative. The sequencing sample was made of PBMCs. The chain is assembled from TRBV19 and TRBJ2-2, with 11 junctional bases fitting TRBD2. The CDR3 sequence is CASSTLAGGFFAGELFF. The DNA sequence is as follows: TGTGCCAGTAGTACCCTAGCGGGGGGATTCTTTGCCGGGGAGCTGTTTTTT.